Below are 29 T cell receptor beta chains sequenced from a single sample in a study of human T cells and chemical hapten exposure (TCRdb year 2021). The sample's time point label, decoded: pre-sensitization, week 0. Sample treatment or condition, as interpreted from the label and publication: therapeutic diphenylcyclopropenone sensitization with weekly scalp DPC. The protocol used for the library was RACE. TCRdb shows the sequencer as NextSeq 500. TCRdb redid the processing of the public reads, applying fastp at Q25 and MiXCR, and retained in-frame beta chains. Under each unique CDR3 protein, matching rows form one entry showing the most common genes and DNA. In this sample the table shows around 180,000 distinct CDR3 sequences, around 30% of which occur a single time. Just under 3% of the sample lies in the top ten. Source: whole blood, taken in connection with sensitization to the hapten diphenylcyclopropenone (DPC). Source of these receptors: a woman in her twenties or thirties with alopecia areata. Some clones in this sample may be carry-over from other donors' samples.

V and J are TRBV29-1 and TRBJ1-2, with D tentatively TRBD1 (6 bases). The CDR3 runs to 13 residues. V gave up 0 bases and J gave up 8 bases, with 13 bases separating them. CDR1 and CDR2 (germline): SQVTM, ANQGSEA. The CDR3 DNA reads TGCAGCGTTGAAGAGGGGCTTAGGGGGGGCTACACCTTC. Protein sequence: CSVEEGLRGGYTF.

This chain's CDR3 is CASSQDPRRETQYF. The CDR3, as DNA: TGTGCCAGCAGCCAAGACCCGCGCAGGGAGACCCAGTACTTC. The chain joins TRBV4-2 to TRBJ2-5; D uncertain. The CDR3 has 14 amino acids. V was cut by 0 bases and J by 5 bases, with 10 bases left in between. The germline gives CDR1 LGHNA, CDR2 YNFKEQ.

This clonotype was seen a few times. This rearrangement joins TRBV29-1 to TRBJ2-5, with TRBD1 as a possible D gene (6 bases). Germline V gives CDR1 SQVTM, CDR2 ANQGSEA. This CDR3 has 13 residues. With 2 bases removed from V and 4 bases from J, the gap between germline ends came to 11 bases. The CDR3 region is CSVERGGGETQYF. The CDR3 DNA sequence: TGCAGCGTTGAAAGAGGGGGTGGAGAGACCCAGTACTTC. Full variable domain (rest looked up from reference TRBV29-1 and TRBJ2-5): SAVISQKPSRDICQRGTSLTIQCQVDSQVTMMFWYRQQPGQSLTLIATANQGSEATYESGFVIDKFPISRPNLTFSTLTVSNMSPEDSSIYLCSVERGGGETQYFGPGTRLLVL.

This clonotype showed up just a few times. The chain combines TRBV29-1 with TRBJ2-7; 9 nucleotides agree with TRBD1. Germline trimming cut 4 bases from V and 6 bases from J; bases unmatched to any gene: 4. Germline V gene data show CDR1 as SQVTM and CDR2 as ANQGSEA. This CDR3 comprises 12 residues. The CDR3 region is CSVAGQGSEQYF. CDR3 nucleotide sequence: TGCAGCGTTGCGGGACAGGGTAGCGAGCAGTACTTC.

The V gene is TRBV5-1, the J gene TRBJ1-2; no firm D call. The CDR3 extends over 13 amino acids. Germline loops: CDR1 SGHRS, CDR2 YFSETQ. V was shortened by 1 base and J by 5 bases, with 9 bases between the two germline ends. In nucleotides, the CDR3 is TGCGCCAGCAGCTTGTCTCTACCGTATGGCTACACCTTC. Amino acid sequence: CASSLSLPYGYTF.

V gene TRBV28 combines with J gene TRBJ1-1; the D gene is possibly TRBD1 (5 bases). V was pared by 3 bases and J by 4 bases, with 9 bases between. Germline CDR1 MDHEN, CDR2 SYDVKM. The length of the CDR3 is 13 residues. CDR3 sequence reads: CASSFLGVTEAFF. As DNA, the CDR3 is TGTGCCAGCAGTTTCTTGGGGGTCACTGAAGCTTTCTTT.

The chain joins TRBV28 to TRBJ1-2; D is unclear. The V end lost 1 base, the J end lost 7 bases, and 13 bases lay between the germline ends. This CDR3 comprises 14 residues. CDR1 is MDHEN and CDR2 is SYDVKM in the germline V gene. The CDR3 sequence: CASSLYRGESGYTF. The DNA for the CDR3 is TGTGCCAGCAGTTTATACCGGGGTGAGAGTGGCTACACCTTC.

The V call is TRBV7-6, the J call TRBJ2-2; maybe TRBD2 (5 bases). V was clipped by 4 bases and J by 3 bases, with 12 bases between them. The length of the CDR3 is 15 residues. Germline V gene lookup returns CDR1 SGHVS and CDR2 FNYEAQ. CDR3 residues: CASSSGTRDTGELFF. In nucleotides, the CDR3 is TGTGCCAGCAGCTCGGGAACTAGGGACACCGGGGAGCTGTTTTTT.

DNA for the CDR3: TGTGCCAGCAGCCCACCGAATAAGAACACCGGGGAGCTGTTTTTT. Translated, it gives CASSPPNKNTGELFF. This chain joins TRBV4-2 and TRBJ2-2; D ambiguous. Germline CDR1 is LGHNA and CDR2 is YNFKEQ. The length of the CDR3 is 15 residues. Trimming removed 4 bases from V and 1 base from J, with 10 bases in between.

This clonotype has only a few counts. V is TRBV11-2 and J is TRBJ1-6; 7 nucleotides agree with TRBD1. Germline V lookup: CDR1 SGHAT, CDR2 FQNNGV. V was clipped by 1 base and J by 10 bases; unmatched bases: 13. The length of the CDR3 is 17 residues. The CDR3 sequence: CASSLGESTGIVSPLHF. CDR3 nucleotide sequence: TGTGCCAGCAGCTTAGGGGAGTCGACAGGGATTGTCTCACCCCTCCACTTT.

The gene calls are TRBV6-5 and TRBJ2-7; 7 positions match TRBD2. This CDR3 spans 14 amino acids. Germline V gives CDR1 MNHEY, CDR2 SVGAGI. V shed 8 bases, J shed 2 bases, and the junction held 9 bases outside the gene matches. CDR3 nucleotides: TGTGCCAGCGGGCTGGGGGGGACTCCCTACGAGCAGTACTTC. This sequence encodes CASGLGGTPYEQYF.

This sequence joins TRBV5-1 and TRBJ2-3, with D possibly called TRBD1 or TRBD2 (5 bases each). Trimming stripped 3 bases from V and 3 bases from J, with 11 bases between. The CDR3 length is 14 residues. Looked up from germline, CDR1 is SGHRS and CDR2 is YFSETQ. The CDR3 coding sequence is TGCGCCAGCAGCTCCCCGGGACGGACAGATACGCAGTATTTT. Amino acids: CASSSPGRTDTQYF.

The chain links TRBV10-3 to TRBJ2-5, with 8 positions matching TRBD2. V lost 2 bases, J lost 4 bases, and 0 bases stayed unmatched. The CDR3 length is 13 residues. Germline V gives CDR1 ENHRY, CDR2 SYGVKD. CDR3 DNA sequence: TGTGCCATCAGTGAGCGGGAGGGAGAGACCCAGTACTTC. This sequence encodes CAISEREGETQYF.

This clonotype was seen a handful of times. V is TRBV10-3 and J is TRBJ1-5; D is unclear. The CDR3 covers 14 residues. Germline V gene sequence: CDR1 ENHRY, CDR2 SYGVKD. Trimming shortened V by 3 bases and J by 4 bases, and 10 bases separated the two germline ends. The DNA of the CDR3 is TGTGCCATCAGTGACTCAGTGGGTAATCAGCCCCAGCATTTT. Its protein product is CAISDSVGNQPQHF.

The CDR3 loop reads CASSQGDSNTGELFF. CDR3 in DNA: TGCGCCAGCAGCCAGGGGGACTCGAACACCGGGGAGCTGTTTTTT. The chain is built from TRBV4-3 and TRBJ2-2, with D possibly TRBD2 on 6 matching bases. V gave up 3 bases and J gave up 0 bases, with 8 bases separating them. Germline loops: CDR1 LGHNA, CDR2 YSLEER. The CDR3 runs to 15 residues.

V gene TRBV6-2 or TRBV6-3 combines with J gene TRBJ2-1; 9 bases align to TRBD2. The CDR3 sequence is 15 residues long. The germline V gene has CDR1 MNHEY and CDR2 SVGEGT. Trimming cost V 0 bases and J 5 bases; bases outside gene matches: 2. In nucleotides, the CDR3 is TGTGCCAGCAGTTACTCGACTAGCGGCCACAATGAGCAGTTCTTC. This sequence encodes CASSYSTSGHNEQFF.

This clonotype appeared many times. J is TRBJ2-7 and V is TRBV10-3, with a tentative D call TRBD1 (6 bases). Germline V gives CDR1 ENHRY, CDR2 SYGVKD. Trimming took 0 bases from V and 5 from J, leaving 14 bases between them. This CDR3 contains 15 residues. CDR3 residues: CAISESLQGVDEQYF. CDR3 coding DNA: TGTGCCATCAGTGAGTCGTTACAGGGTGTCGACGAGCAGTACTTC.

CDR3 region: CSAGLEREQYF. The CDR3 DNA is TGCAGTGCTGGGCTAGAACGCGAGCAGTACTTC. The chain couples TRBV20-1 to TRBJ2-7; D remains unclear. Germline CDR1 reads DFQATT; CDR2 reads SNEGSKA (reference sequence). Trimming removed 5 bases from V and 6 bases from J, with 11 bases in between. The CDR3 spans 11 residues.

A few counts support this clonotype. CDR3 in DNA: TGTGCCAGCAGCCAAGCTAGAGGGACCGGCTACGAGCAGTACTTC. Translating gives CASSQARGTGYEQYF. V usage is TRBV4-2 and J usage is TRBJ2-7, with D possibly being TRBD1 or TRBD2 (5 bases each). Germline values: CDR1 LGHNA, CDR2 YNFKEQ. The CDR3 spans 15 residues. The V and J ends lost 1 base and 3 bases respectively, with 13 bases between them.

This chain joins TRBV28 and TRBJ1-1; maybe TRBD1 (5 bases). The CDR3 totals 14 residues. Per germline, CDR1 MDHEN and CDR2 SYDVKM. V lost 8 bases to trimming and J lost 4 bases, with 17 bases between them. CDR3 sequence: CASRRREFLTEAFF. CDR3 sequence (DNA): TGTGCCAGCCGCCGCAGGGAATTCCTCACTGAAGCTTTCTTT.

This clonotype was observed a few times. The CDR3 region is CAIRRPDKAHGYTF. DNA of the CDR3: TGTGCCATCAGACGTCCCGACAAGGCACATGGCTACACCTTC. The rearrangement joins TRBV10-3 to TRBJ1-2; D is ambiguous. Deletions cut 6 bases from V and 6 bases from J, with 17 bases between. This CDR3 contains 14 residues. Germline V lookup: CDR1 ENHRY, CDR2 SYGVKD.

This clonotype was detected a few times. This chain connects TRBV7-6 to TRBJ1-6; D is possibly TRBD1 (6 bases). The ends were cut back, 3 bases at V and 9 bases at J, with 24 bases in the middle. The germline CDR1 and CDR2 sequences are SGHVS and FNYEAQ. This CDR3 is 18 amino acids long. Here the CDR3 DNA reads TGTGCCAGCAGCTTTTCCTCACAGGGTGGTTTATTGAGTTCACCCCTCCACTTT. It translates to CASSFSSQGGLLSSPLHF.

The V and J genes are TRBV6-6 and TRBJ2-7; possible D gene TRBD1, 5 bases. The germline CDR1 and CDR2 sequences are MNHNY and SVGAGI (reference sequence). Trimming cost V 1 base and J 2 bases, with 18 bases left between them. The CDR3 has 17 residues. The CDR3 DNA is TGTGCCAGCAGTTACTATCCGACTGACAGCACAACCTACGAGCAGTACTTC. It codes for CASSYYPTDSTTYEQYF.

This chain connects TRBV27 to TRBJ2-1; a weak D match, TRBD1 (6 bases). Per the germline V gene, CDR1 is MNHEY and CDR2 is SMNVEV (reference sequence). V gave up 5 bases and J gave up 4 bases, with 15 bases separating them. The CDR3 runs 15 residues. CDR3 loop: CASSTQGRGYNEQFF. Written as DNA, the CDR3 is TGTGCCAGCAGTACACAGGGTAGAGGGTACAATGAGCAGTTCTTC.

This clonotype came up a few times. CDR3: CASSQDWGIRTSTDEQFF. For the CDR3, the DNA is TGCGCCAGCAGCCAAGATTGGGGGATCCGGACCTCTACGGATGAGCAGTTCTTC. The V gene is TRBV4-3, the J gene TRBJ2-1; tentatively, D is TRBD1 or TRBD2 (5 bases each). The CDR3 is made up of 18 amino acids. Between the trimmed V and J ends, which lost 0 bases and 8 bases, there was a span of 23 bases. The V gene's germline CDR1 is LGHNA and CDR2 YSLEER.

This clonotype was observed a handful of times. J is TRBJ2-4 and V is TRBV11-2, with a possible D match to TRBD1 (6 bases). Trimming stripped 1 base from V and 0 bases from J, with 10 bases between. The CDR3 totals 16 residues. The germline CDR1 and CDR2 sequences are SGHAT and FQNNGV. CDR3 nucleotide sequence: TGTGCCAGCAGCTTAGGTGGACAGCAAGCCAAAAACATTCAGTACTTC. It encodes CASSLGGQQAKNIQYF. Variable domain in full (rest from reference TRBV11-2 and TRBJ2-4): EAGVAQSPRYKIIEKRQSVAFWCNPISGHATLYWYQQILGQGPKLLIQFQNNGVVDDSQLPKDRFSAERLKGVDSTLKIQPAKLEDSAVYLCASSLGGQQAKNIQYFGAGTRLSVL.

The sample holds a few counts of this clonotype. The V call is TRBV11-2, the J call TRBJ2-1, with 7 bases aligning to TRBD1. Germline loops: CDR1 SGHAT, CDR2 FQNNGV. This CDR3 spans 15 amino acids. V trimming: 4 bases; J trimming: 0 bases; junction bases outside the gene matches: 3. The CDR3 is CASSWDRSSYNEQFF. The CDR3 bases are TGTGCCAGCAGCTGGGACAGAAGCTCCTACAATGAGCAGTTCTTC.

This clonotype has only a few counts. V and J are TRBV20-1 and TRBJ2-4; TRBD1 is a possible D gene (5 bases). V was shortened by 4 bases and J by 2 bases, with 9 bases between the two germline ends. This CDR3 comprises 13 residues. The V gene's germline CDR1 is DFQATT and CDR2 SNEGSKA (reference sequence). The CDR3 sequence is CSAKGETKNIQYF. The CDR3 DNA reads as TGCAGTGCTAAAGGGGAAACCAAAAACATTCAGTACTTC.

CDR3 nucleotide sequence: TGTGCCAGCAGTTTCCCCCCGGGAACCAGCACAGATACGCAGTATTTT. This sequence encodes CASSFPPGTSTDTQYF. The chain recombines TRBV28 with TRBJ2-3, with TRBD2 as a possible D gene (5 bases). V lost 3 bases and J 0 bases, leaving 13 bases between the germline ends. The CDR3 is made up of 16 amino acids. CDR1 and CDR2 (germline): MDHEN, SYDVKM.